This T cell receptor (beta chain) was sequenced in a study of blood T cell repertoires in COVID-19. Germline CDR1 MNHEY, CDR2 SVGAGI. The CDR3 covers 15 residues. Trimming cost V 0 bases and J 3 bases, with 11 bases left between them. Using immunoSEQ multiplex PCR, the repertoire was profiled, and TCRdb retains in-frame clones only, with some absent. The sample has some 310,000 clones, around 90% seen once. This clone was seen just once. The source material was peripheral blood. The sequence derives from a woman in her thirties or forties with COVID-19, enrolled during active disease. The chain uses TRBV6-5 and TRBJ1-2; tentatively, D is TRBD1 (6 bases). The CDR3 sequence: CASSYSGGIDYGYTF. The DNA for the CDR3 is TGTGCCAGCAGTTACTCAGGGGGTATAGACTATGGCTACACCTTC.